This entry lists 26 T cell receptor beta chains sequenced from one sample in a study of PD-1 blockade in mismatch repair-deficient tumors. Method: immunoSEQ multiplex PCR; TCRdb's copy keeps in-frame clones and lacks some. Of tens of thousands of clones listed, roughly 83% are singletons. The source material was peripheral blood, sampled 4 weeks after starting pembrolizumab. The source is an adult with mismatch repair-deficient cancer.

A single count supports this clone. CDR3 in amino acids: CASSQDSGTGNEQFF. CDR3 sequence (DNA): TGCGCCAGCAGCCAAGATAGCGGAACCGGCAATGAGCAGTTCTTC. V and J are TRBV4-3 and TRBJ2-1, with D tentatively TRBD2 (6 bases). The CDR3 consists of 15 residues. The ends were cut back, 0 bases at V and 6 bases at J, with 12 bases in the middle. Germline CDR1 LGHNA, CDR2 YSLEER.

The chain employs TRBV7-8 and TRBJ2-3; no clear D gene. Trimming removed 1 base at V and 10 bases at J, with 18 bases between. The CDR3 has 15 residues. The germline CDR1 and CDR2 sequences are SGHVS and FQNEAQ. The CDR3 here is CASSLGDWDGLSQYF. The CDR3 DNA reads TGTGCCAGCAGCTTAGGGGATTGGGATGGGCTTTCGCAGTATTTT.

This chain connects TRBV21-1 to TRBJ2-2; the D call of TRBD2 is as the table states it, not checked on the DNA. TRBV21-1 is recorded as a pseudogene. CDR3 length: 16 residues. The CDR3: CASSKEPSGNTGELFF. The CDR3 region has the DNA TGTGCCAGCAGCAAAGAACCGAGCGGGAACACCGGGGAGCTGTTTTTT.

This clone appeared once. This rearrangement joins TRBV30 to TRBJ2-1; 8 bases fit TRBD2. Germline values: CDR1 GTSNPN, CDR2 SVGIG (reference sequence). This CDR3 is 18 amino acids long. After removal of 7 bases from V and 2 bases from J, the junction contained 19 bases not matched to a gene. DNA of the CDR3: TGTGCCTCGACGTTGTCTAGCGGGCTTTCTGGCCCCTACAATGAGCAGTTCTTC. It is translated as CASTLSSGLSGPYNEQFF.

This chain links TRBV19 with TRBJ2-2, with a possible D match to TRBD1 (5 bases). CDR3 size: 14 residues. Germline V gene sequence: CDR1 LNHDA, CDR2 SQIVND (reference sequence). The V end was cut by 7 bases, the J end by 1 base, with 10 bases between. The CDR3 loop reads CASNLQGNTGELFF. CDR3 nucleotide sequence: TGTGCCAGTAATCTGCAGGGGAACACCGGGGAGCTGTTTTTT.

This rearrangement joins TRBV5-1 to TRBJ1-2, with D perhaps TRBD1 (6 bases). The CDR3 runs 18 residues. The germline V gene encodes CDR1 SGHRS and CDR2 YFSETQ. Trimming stripped 1 base from V and 5 bases from J, with 24 bases between. CDR3 amino acids: CASSLLGTQRNPYYGYTF. The DNA for the CDR3 is TGCGCCAGCAGCTTGTTGGGGACACAGAGGAACCCCTATTATGGCTACACCTTC.

This clone turned up a few times. The chain recombines TRBV27 with TRBJ2-1; 7 bases line up with TRBD1. Per germline, CDR1 MNHEY and CDR2 SMNVEV (reference sequence). The J segment lost 12 bases and the V segment lost 7 bases, leaving 15 bases of the junction unmatched. The CDR3 covers 14 residues. The CDR3 sequence: CASTFPGTAARQFF. CDR3 in DNA: TGTGCCAGCACCTTCCCCGGGACAGCAGCTAGGCAGTTCTTC.

The chain recombines TRBV4-3 with TRBJ2-1, with 7 positions matching TRBD2. Germline CDR1 reads LGHNA; CDR2 reads YSLEER. The CDR3 has 16 amino acids. V trimming: 0 bases; J trimming: 7 bases; junction bases outside the gene matches: 9. The CDR3 DNA reads as TGCGCCAGCAGCCAAGATCGCCTGGGGGAGGGGAATGAGCAGTTCTTC. Translation: CASSQDRLGEGNEQFF.

The chain combines TRBV4-2 with TRBJ2-7; the D gene could be TRBD1 or TRBD2 (5 bases each). Germline V gene sequence: CDR1 LGHNA, CDR2 YNFKEQ. The germline V and J ends were trimmed by 0 bases and 7 bases, with 13 bases remaining between them. This CDR3 region has 14 residues. The CDR3: CASSQDWGGWEQYF. In DNA, the CDR3 is TGTGCCAGCAGCCAAGATTGGGGCGGGTGGGAGCAGTACTTC.

J is TRBJ2-5 and V is TRBV6-5, with D uncertain. The ends were cut back, 4 bases at V and 5 bases at J, with 8 bases in the middle. The CDR3 totals 12 residues. CDR1 is MNHEY, CDR2 SVGAGI, per germline. The CDR3 spells CASSFYGETQYF. The CDR3 DNA is TGTGCCAGCAGTTTTTACGGGGAGACCCAGTACTTC.

The chain is built from TRBV23-1 and TRBJ2-1; no definite D call. Being an ORF, TRBV23-1 has a function that is uncertain. The CDR3 sequence is 18 residues long. Trimming took off 2 bases at V and 7 bases at J, with 24 bases between the two ends. The CDR3 loop reads CASSQTPNCKGTQNEQFF. In DNA form, the CDR3 reads TGCGCCAGCAGTCAAACCCCCAACTGCAAGGGAACACAGAATGAGCAGTTCTTC.

The V and J genes are TRBV4-3 and TRBJ2-7, with 7 bases identical to TRBD1. There are 16 residues in the CDR3. V was clipped by 0 bases and J by 0 bases; unmatched bases: 5. Germline V gene sequence: CDR1 LGHNA, CDR2 YSLEER. Here the CDR3 DNA reads TGCGCCAGCAGCCAAGAAGAGGGGGCGGGCTCCTACGAGCAGTACTTC. Protein: CASSQEEGAGSYEQYF.

V usage is TRBV19 and J usage is TRBJ2-1; D is perhaps TRBD2 (7 bases). From germline, CDR1 is LNHDA and CDR2 SQIVND (reference sequence). The CDR3 consists of 15 residues. The V end lost 6 bases, the J end lost 7 bases, and 19 bases lay between the germline ends. In nucleotides, the CDR3 is TGTGCCAGTAGCTCAACAGCGGGAAGGGGGAATGAGCAGTTCTTC. Translating gives CASSSTAGRGNEQFF.

Sample share makes this clone medium-sized. The V and J genes are TRBV28 and TRBJ2-7; no clear D. V lost 3 bases and J lost 0, with 9 bases in between. The germline V gene encodes CDR1 MDHEN and CDR2 SYDVKM. CDR3 size: 14 residues. CDR3 in amino acids: CASSFMMSSYEQYF. Written as DNA, the CDR3 is TGTGCCAGCAGTTTCATGATGAGCTCCTACGAGCAGTACTTC.

This chain links TRBV4-3 with TRBJ2-5, with no clear D. CDR1 and CDR2 (germline): LGHNA, YSLEER. The germline V and J ends were trimmed by 0 bases and 5 bases, with 16 bases remaining between them. This CDR3 spans 16 amino acids. The DNA of the CDR3 is TGCGCCAGCAGCCAAGATTGGACGGAGCCCCGTGAGACCCAGTACTTC. The encoded protein is CASSQDWTEPRETQYF.

V is TRBV10-3 and J is TRBJ2-7; D is perhaps TRBD1 (6 bases). Germline values: CDR1 ENHRY, CDR2 SYGVKD. V lost 3 bases to trimming and J lost 2 bases, with 23 bases between them. This CDR3 is built from 18 residues. The CDR3 DNA follows: TGTGCCATCAGTGAAGATGAAGGGCTCCTATGGGGGCCCTACGAGCAGTACTTC. Its protein is CAISEDEGLLWGPYEQYF.

The gene calls are TRBV27 and TRBJ2-7; TRBD2 is a possible D gene (5 bases). The V gene's germline CDR1 is MNHEY and CDR2 SMNVEV (reference sequence). CDR3 length: 15 residues. Trimming removed 2 bases from V and 2 bases from J, with 13 bases in between. The CDR3 coding sequence is TGTGCCAGCAGTTTAAAGGGAGCTTTACCCTACGAGCAGTACTTC. This codes for CASSLKGALPYEQYF.

There are a few counts of this clone. This chain joins TRBV5-1 and TRBJ2-7; 11 nucleotides agree with TRBD1. The germline V gene has CDR1 SGHRS and CDR2 YFSETQ. This CDR3 has 18 amino acids. The V segment lost 0 bases and the J segment 0 bases; nucleotides outside the gene matches: 8. DNA for the CDR3: TGCGCCAGCAGCTTGGTACCGGGGACAGGGGGAGCCTCCTACGAGCAGTACTTC. It specifies CASSLVPGTGGASYEQYF.

The chain employs TRBV5-1 and TRBJ2-5; 7 nucleotides align to TRBD2. The CDR3 has 15 amino acids. Germline assignment: CDR1 SGHRS and CDR2 YFSETQ. V lost 0 bases, J lost 1 base, and 3 bases stayed unmatched. The CDR3 DNA reads as TGCGCCAGCAGCTTGGGGAGCGGGGTCCAAGAGACCCAGTACTTC. Its protein product is CASSLGSGVQETQYF.

V usage is TRBV14 and J usage is TRBJ2-7; D remains unclear. Between the trimmed V and J ends, which lost 1 base and 4 bases, there was a span of 11 bases. Per the germline V gene, CDR1 is SGHDN and CDR2 is FVKESK. This CDR3 is built from 14 residues. CDR3 sequence: CASSQGAFGYEQYF. The DNA of the CDR3 is TGTGCCAGCAGCCAAGGGGCGTTCGGGTACGAGCAGTACTTC.

The chain carries TRBV10-3 and TRBJ2-3; D is ambiguous. Germline CDR1 reads ENHRY; CDR2 reads SYGVKD. V shed 10 bases and J shed 1 base, with 15 bases lying between them. The CDR3 totals 14 residues. The CDR3: CATCDPGGTDTQYF. For the CDR3, the DNA is TGTGCCACTTGCGACCCTGGGGGCACAGATACGCAGTATTTT.

The V call is TRBV19, the J call TRBJ2-7; D remains unclear. V was shortened by 3 bases and J by 2 bases, with 11 bases between the two germline ends. Germline V gene data show CDR1 as LNHDA and CDR2 as SQIVND (reference sequence). The CDR3 covers 14 residues. The CDR3 protein is CASSIGLDAYEQYF. The CDR3 DNA reads as TGTGCCAGTAGTATCGGTCTAGACGCCTACGAGCAGTACTTC.

In its sample, this clone was seen many times. The J gene is TRBJ2-7, the V gene TRBV28; TRBD1 matches at 7 bases. Trimming at V came to 8 bases and at J to 0 bases, leaving 4 bases not matched to a gene. This CDR3 spans 13 amino acids. CDR1 is MDHEN, CDR2 SYDVKM, per germline. DNA of the CDR3: TGTGCCAGCCGAGGACAGGACTCCTACGAGCAGTACTTC. Translation gives CASRGQDSYEQYF.

This clone was detected only a few times. V is TRBV27 and J is TRBJ2-7; D tentatively fits TRBD1 or TRBD2 (6 bases each). Trimming took off 2 bases at V and 5 bases at J, with 10 bases between the two ends. Germline CDR1 and CDR2: MNHEY and SMNVEV (reference sequence). The CDR3 contains 13 residues. CDR3 nucleotide sequence: TGTGCCAGCAGTTTAGGGGGGCTGGACGAGCAGTACTTC. Amino acid sequence: CASSLGGLDEQYF.

In nucleotides, the CDR3 is TGCGCCAGCAGCTTGGCAGGGAGCAACACCGGGGAGCTGTTTTTT. This sequence encodes CASSLAGSNTGELFF. J is TRBJ2-2 and V is TRBV5-1; D may correspond to TRBD1 or TRBD2 (5 bases each). This CDR3 has 15 amino acids. Germline CDR1 SGHRS, CDR2 YFSETQ. V lost 0 bases, J lost 2 bases, and 8 bases lay in between.

The V and J genes are TRBV5-4 and TRBJ1-1, with a weak D call TRBD1 (6 bases). V was trimmed by 0 bases and J by 4 bases, leaving 19 bases between them. In germline, CDR1 is SGHNT, CDR2 YYREEE (reference sequence). The CDR3 loop spans 17 amino acids. The CDR3 region has the DNA TGTGCCAGCAGCTTGGCCGATTTACAGGGATGGATCACTGAAGCTTTCTTT. This sequence encodes CASSLADLQGWITEAFF.